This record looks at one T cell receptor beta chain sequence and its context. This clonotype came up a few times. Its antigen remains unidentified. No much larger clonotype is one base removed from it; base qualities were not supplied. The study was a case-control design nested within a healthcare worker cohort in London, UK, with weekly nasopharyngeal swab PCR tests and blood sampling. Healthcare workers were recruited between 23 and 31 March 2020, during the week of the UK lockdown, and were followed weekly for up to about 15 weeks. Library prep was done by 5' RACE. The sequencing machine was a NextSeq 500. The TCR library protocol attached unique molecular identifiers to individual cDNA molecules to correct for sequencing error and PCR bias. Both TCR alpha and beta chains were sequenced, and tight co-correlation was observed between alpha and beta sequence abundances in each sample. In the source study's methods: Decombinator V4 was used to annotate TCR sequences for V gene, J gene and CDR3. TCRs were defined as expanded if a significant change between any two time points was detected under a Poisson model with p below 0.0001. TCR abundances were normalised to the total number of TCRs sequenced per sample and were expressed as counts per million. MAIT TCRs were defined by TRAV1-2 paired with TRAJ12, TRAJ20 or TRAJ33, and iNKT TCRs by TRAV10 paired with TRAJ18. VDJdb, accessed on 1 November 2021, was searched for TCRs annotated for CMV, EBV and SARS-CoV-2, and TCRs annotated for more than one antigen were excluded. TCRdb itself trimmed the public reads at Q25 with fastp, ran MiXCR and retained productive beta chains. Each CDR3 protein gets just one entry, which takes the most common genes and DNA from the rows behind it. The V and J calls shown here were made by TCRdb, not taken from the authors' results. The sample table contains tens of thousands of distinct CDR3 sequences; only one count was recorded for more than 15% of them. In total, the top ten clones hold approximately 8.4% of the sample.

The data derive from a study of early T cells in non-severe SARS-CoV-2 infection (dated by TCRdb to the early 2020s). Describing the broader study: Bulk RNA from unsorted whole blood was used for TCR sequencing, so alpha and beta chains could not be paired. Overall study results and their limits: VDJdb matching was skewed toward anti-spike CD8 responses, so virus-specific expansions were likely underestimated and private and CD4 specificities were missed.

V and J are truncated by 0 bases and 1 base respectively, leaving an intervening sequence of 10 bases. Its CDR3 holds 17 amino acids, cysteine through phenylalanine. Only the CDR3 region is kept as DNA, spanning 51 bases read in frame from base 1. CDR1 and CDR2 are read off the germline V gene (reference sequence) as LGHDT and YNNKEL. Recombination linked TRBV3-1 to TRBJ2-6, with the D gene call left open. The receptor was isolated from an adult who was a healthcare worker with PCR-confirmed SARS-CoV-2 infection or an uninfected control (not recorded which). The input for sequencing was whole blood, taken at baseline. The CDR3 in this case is CASSQEGLKSGANVLTF. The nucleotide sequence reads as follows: TGTGCCAGCAGCCAAGAAGGGCTAAAATCTGGGGCCAACGTCCTGACTTTC.